The 2 T cell receptor beta chains in this list originate from one sample, sequenced in a study of blood T cell repertoires in COVID-19. Measured with immunoSEQ multiplex PCR; TCRdb has only the in-frame clones, and not every one. The repertoire holds 79,000 or so clones, with more than 75% as singletons. Sample: peripheral blood. These TCRs come from a human donor in a cohort sampled during active COVID-19.

V gene TRBV2 combines with J gene TRBJ2-1, with 9 bases that match TRBD2. The germline V gene has CDR1 SNHLY and CDR2 FYNNEI. The CDR3 contains 16 residues. V lost 3 bases and J lost 2; bases outside the gene matches: 5. The CDR3 sequence: CASSDRLAGPYNEQFF. The CDR3 DNA sequence: TGTGCCAGCAGTGACCGGCTAGCGGGACCCTACAATGAGCAGTTCTTC.

J is TRBJ2-7 and V is TRBV5-1; 8 positions match TRBD2. From germline, CDR1 is SGHRS and CDR2 YFSETQ. CDR3 length: 14 residues. J lost 5 bases, V lost 4 bases, and 8 bases had no gene match. The CDR3, as DNA: TGCGCCAGCAGCCGGGGGGGAAGAACAGACGAGCAGTACTTC. It is translated as CASSRGGRTDEQYF.